The sequence of this TCR beta chain was determined in a study of control samples from healthy donors and cancer patients. This table comes from immunoSEQ multiplex PCR, and its TCRdb copy is limited to in-frame clones, with some not included. The sample includes around 200,000 clones, 90% to 95% of them seen just once. Per germline, CDR1 SEHNR and CDR2 FQNEAQ (reference sequence). The CDR3 is 13 residues long. V lost 5 bases and J lost 5, with 12 bases in between. The chain recombines TRBV7-9 with TRBJ2-5, with a weak D call TRBD2 (6 bases). The sequencing input was blood. The receptor comes from a man aged 45-60 years in good health. For the CDR3, the DNA is TGTGCCAGCAGCCGGGGACTCGGGGAGACCCAGTACTTC. Protein sequence: CASSRGLGETQYF.